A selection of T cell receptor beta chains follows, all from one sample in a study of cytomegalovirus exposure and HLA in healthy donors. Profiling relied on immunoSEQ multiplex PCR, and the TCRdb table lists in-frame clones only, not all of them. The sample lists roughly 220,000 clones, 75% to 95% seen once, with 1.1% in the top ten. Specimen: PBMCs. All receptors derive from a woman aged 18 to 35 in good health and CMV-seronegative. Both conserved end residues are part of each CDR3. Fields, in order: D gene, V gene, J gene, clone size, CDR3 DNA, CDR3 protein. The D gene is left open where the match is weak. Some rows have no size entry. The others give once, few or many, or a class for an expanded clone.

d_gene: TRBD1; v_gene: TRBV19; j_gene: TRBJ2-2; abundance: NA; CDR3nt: TGTGCCAGTAAAATAGGGACAGCTAACACCGGGGAGCTGTTTTTT; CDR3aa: CASKIGTANTGELFF
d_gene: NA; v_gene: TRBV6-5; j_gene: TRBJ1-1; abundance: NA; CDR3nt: TGTGCCAGCAGTTACCGGGGAGGCACTGAAGCTTTCTTT; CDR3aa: CASSYRGGTEAFF
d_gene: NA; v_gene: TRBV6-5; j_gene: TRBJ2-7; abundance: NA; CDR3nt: TGTGCCAGCAGTCGACTAGTTCGAGCCTACGAGCAGTACTTC; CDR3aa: CASSRLVRAYEQYF
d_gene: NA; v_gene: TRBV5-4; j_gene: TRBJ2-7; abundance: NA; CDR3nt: TGTGCCAGCAGCTTGGCCACAGCTTACGAGCAGTACTTC; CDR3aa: CASSLATAYEQYF
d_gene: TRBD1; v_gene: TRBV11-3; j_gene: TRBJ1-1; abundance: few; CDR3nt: TGTGCCAGCAGCGGTGGGACAGGGTACACTGAAGCTTTCTTT; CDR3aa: CASSGGTGYTEAFF
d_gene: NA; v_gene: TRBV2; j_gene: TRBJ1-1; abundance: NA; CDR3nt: TGTGCCAGCAGTGAATTCCGTGGGAGGGCGCAGAACACTGAAGCTTTCTTT; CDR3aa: CASSEFRGRAQNTEAFF
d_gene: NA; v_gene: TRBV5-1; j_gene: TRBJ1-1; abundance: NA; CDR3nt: TGCGCCAGCAGCCCCCAGACAGGCTGGCCTGAAGCTTTCTTT; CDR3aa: CASSPQTGWPEAFF
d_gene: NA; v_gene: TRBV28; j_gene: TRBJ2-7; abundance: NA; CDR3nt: TGTGCCAGCGGCCTCACGAGGGACTACGAGCAGTACTTC; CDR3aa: CASGLTRDYEQYF
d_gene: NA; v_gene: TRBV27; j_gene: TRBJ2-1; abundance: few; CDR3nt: TGTGCCAGCAGTTTTTATGGCCTCTACAATGAGCAGTTCTTC; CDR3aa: CASSFYGLYNEQFF
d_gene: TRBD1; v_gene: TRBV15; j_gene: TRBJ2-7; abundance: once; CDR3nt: TGTGCCACCAGCAGGTTCACAGGGGGCAAAGCCTACGAGCAGTACTTC; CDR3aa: CATSRFTGGKAYEQYF
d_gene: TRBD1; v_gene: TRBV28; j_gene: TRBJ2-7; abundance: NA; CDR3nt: TGTGCCAGCAGTTTAGGGAGACAGGGCTACGAGCAGTACTTC; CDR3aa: CASSLGRQGYEQYF
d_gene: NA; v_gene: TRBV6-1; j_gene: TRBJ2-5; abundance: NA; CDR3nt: TGTGCCAGCAGTGAAGCTGGGAGACAAGAGACCCAGTACTTC; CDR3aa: CASSEAGRQETQYF
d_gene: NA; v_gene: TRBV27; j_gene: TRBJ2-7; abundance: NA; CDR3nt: TGTGCCAGCAGCCTACAGGGTCCCTACGAGCAGTACTTC; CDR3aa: CASSLQGPYEQYF
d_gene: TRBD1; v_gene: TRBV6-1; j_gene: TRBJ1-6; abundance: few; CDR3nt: TGTGCCAGCAGTGAAGCGTTAGGGGACAGCGGTTCACCCCTCCACTTT; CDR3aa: CASSEALGDSGSPLHF
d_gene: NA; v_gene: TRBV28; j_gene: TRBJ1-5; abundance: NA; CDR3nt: TGTGCCAGCAGTTTGGGCAGTCTGTCTTATAGCAATCAGCCCCAGCATTTT; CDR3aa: CASSLGSLSYSNQPQHF
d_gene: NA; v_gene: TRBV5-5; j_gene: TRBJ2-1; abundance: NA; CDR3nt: TGTGCCAGCAGCTTGGTACGGCCCCAACCGGTACAGGATGAGCAGTTCTTC; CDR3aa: CASSLVRPQPVQDEQFF
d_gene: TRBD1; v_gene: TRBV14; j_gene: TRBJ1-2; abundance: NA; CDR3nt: TGTGCCAGCAGCCCTGACAGGGGGGTAATCGGCTACACCTTC; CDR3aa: CASSPDRGVIGYTF
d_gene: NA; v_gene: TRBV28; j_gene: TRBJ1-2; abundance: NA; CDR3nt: TGTGCCAGCAGCCTATTTAGACGGACAGATACCTTCTATGGCTACACCTTC; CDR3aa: CASSLFRRTDTFYGYTF
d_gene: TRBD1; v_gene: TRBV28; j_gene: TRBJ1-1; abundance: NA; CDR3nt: TGTGCCAGCAGCCGTGACAGGGGAGGATTAAACACTGAAGCTTTCTTT; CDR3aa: CASSRDRGGLNTEAFF
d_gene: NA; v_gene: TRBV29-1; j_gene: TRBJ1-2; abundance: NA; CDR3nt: TGCAGCGTTGAACGGTCAGGCGGGGGCTACACCTTC; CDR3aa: CSVERSGGGYTF
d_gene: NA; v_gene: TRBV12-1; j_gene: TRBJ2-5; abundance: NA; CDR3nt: TGTGCCAGCAGCTCTCGACTAGTTTGCGTACAAGAGACCCAGTACTTC; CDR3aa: CASSSRLVCVQETQYF
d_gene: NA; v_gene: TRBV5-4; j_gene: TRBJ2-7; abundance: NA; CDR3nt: TGTGCCAGCAGCTACGATACAGGGTCCGAGCAGTACTTC; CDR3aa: CASSYDTGSEQYF
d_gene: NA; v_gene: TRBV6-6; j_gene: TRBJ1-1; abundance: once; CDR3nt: TGTGCCAGCAGGCCGACAGGGAACACTGAAGCTTTCTTT; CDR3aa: CASRPTGNTEAFF
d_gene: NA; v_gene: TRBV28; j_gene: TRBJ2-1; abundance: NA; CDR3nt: TGTGCCAGCAGTTTTCGAACCTTGCCCCAGAATGAGCAGTTCTTC; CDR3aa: CASSFRTLPQNEQFF
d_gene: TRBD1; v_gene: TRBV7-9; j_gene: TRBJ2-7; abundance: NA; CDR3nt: TGTGCCAGCAGCCCGGGACAGGGCCTTTCAAAGCAGTACTTC; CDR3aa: CASSPGQGLSKQYF
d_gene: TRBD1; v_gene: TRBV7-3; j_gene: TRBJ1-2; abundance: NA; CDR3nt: TGTGCCAGCAGCTTAAGTCCGCAGGGGGATGGCTACACCTTC; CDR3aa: CASSLSPQGDGYTF
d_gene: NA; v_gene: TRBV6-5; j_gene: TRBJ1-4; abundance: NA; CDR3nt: TGTGCCGAGGGGACTCGGGGTGAAAAACTGTTTTTT; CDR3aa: CAEGTRGEKLFF
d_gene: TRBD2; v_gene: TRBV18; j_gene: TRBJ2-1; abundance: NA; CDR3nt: TGTGCCAGCTCACCGACGGCGGGAGGAGAAAATGAGCAGTTCTTC; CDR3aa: CASSPTAGGENEQFF
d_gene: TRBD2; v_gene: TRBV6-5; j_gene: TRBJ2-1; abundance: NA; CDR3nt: TGTGCCAGCAGTTACTTCGGACTAGCGGGAGACAATGAGCAGTTCTTC; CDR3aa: CASSYFGLAGDNEQFF
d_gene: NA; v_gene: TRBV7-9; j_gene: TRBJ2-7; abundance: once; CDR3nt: TGTGCCAGCAGCACCAGGGACATCCCCTCCTACGAGCAGTACTTC; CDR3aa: CASSTRDIPSYEQYF
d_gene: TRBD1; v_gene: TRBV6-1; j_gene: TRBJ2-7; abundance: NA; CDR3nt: TGTGCCAGCAGACAGCGGACAGGGTCCTACGAGCAGTACTTC; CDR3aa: CASRQRTGSYEQYF
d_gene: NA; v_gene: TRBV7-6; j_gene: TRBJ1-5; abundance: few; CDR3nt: TGTGCCAGCAGCTCCCTGAGGGGGTCTGGGCAGCCCCAGCATTTT; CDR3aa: CASSSLRGSGQPQHF
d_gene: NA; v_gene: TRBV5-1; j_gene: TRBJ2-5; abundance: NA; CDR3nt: TGCGCCAGCAGCTTTCTACAGACCCAAGAGACCCAGTACTTC; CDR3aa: CASSFLQTQETQYF
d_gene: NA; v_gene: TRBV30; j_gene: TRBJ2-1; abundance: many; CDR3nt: TGTGCCTCTCGACAGTTTGGGCCCAATGAGCAGTTCTTC; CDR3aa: CASRQFGPNEQFF
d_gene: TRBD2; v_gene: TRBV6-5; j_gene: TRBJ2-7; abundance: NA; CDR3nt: TGTGCCAGCACCCCATTTAGCGGGAGTAATCACGAGCAGTACTTC; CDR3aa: CASTPFSGSNHEQYF
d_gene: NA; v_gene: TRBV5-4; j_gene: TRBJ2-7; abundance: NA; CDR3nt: TGTGCCAGCAGCTTCGCAGGGGTAGACGAGCAGTACTTC; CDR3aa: CASSFAGVDEQYF
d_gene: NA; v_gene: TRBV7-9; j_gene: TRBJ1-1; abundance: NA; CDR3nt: TGTGCCAGCAGCTTAGAGGCGACATCCTACGTGGCTTTCTTT; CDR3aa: CASSLEATSYVAFF
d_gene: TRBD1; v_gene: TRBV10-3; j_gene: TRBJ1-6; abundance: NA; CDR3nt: TGTGCCACCACCCGGGACAGGGATAATTCACCCCTCCACTTT; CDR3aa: CATTRDRDNSPLHF
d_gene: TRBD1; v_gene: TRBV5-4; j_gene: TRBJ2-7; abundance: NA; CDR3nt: TGTGCCAGCAGCGCCCAAACAGGGGCCACCTACGAGCAGTACTTC; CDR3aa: CASSAQTGATYEQYF
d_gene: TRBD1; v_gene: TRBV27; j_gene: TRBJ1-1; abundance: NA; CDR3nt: TGTGCCAGCAGTCGGGGACAGCACACTGAAGCTTTCTTT; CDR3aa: CASSRGQHTEAFF
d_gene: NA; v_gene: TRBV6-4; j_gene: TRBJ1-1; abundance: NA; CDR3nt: TGTGCCAGCAGTGTCGTGGCGAACACTGAAGCTTTCTTT; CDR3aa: CASSVVANTEAFF
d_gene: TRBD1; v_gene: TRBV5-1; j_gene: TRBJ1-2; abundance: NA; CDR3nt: TGCGCCAGCAGCCCCCGGGACAGATATGGCTACACCTTC; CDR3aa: CASSPRDRYGYTF
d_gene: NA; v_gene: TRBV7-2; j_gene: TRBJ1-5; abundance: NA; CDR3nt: TGTGCCAGCAGCTTAGTTCGGACACCTGATCAGCCCCAGCATTTT; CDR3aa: CASSLVRTPDQPQHF
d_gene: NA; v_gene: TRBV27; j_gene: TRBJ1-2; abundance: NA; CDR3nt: TGTGCCAGCAGTTTTTTGGCTTCTAACTATGGCTACACCTTC; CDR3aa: CASSFLASNYGYTF
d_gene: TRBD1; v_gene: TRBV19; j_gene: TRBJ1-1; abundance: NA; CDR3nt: TGTGCCAGTACCGCCGGGACAGGGACCACTGAAGCTTTCTTT; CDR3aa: CASTAGTGTTEAFF